This TCR beta chain was identified in a study of T-cell reconstitution after alpha-beta-depleted transplantation in children. Study-level findings and limits: In patients about two months after transplant, alpha-beta T cells reportedly arose from several hundred expanded graft clones. Diversity and T-cell counts at one year after transplant derived mostly from new T cells. In some patients, recipient T cells and intrathymic progenitors surviving conditioning explained high day-60 diversity.

Molecular barcoding with unique molecular identifiers was used for the TCRbeta library. Each CDR3 protein is one row after TCRdb ran MiXCR on the PCR reads. The sample consists of 350,000 to 500,000 distinct CDR3 sequences, roughly two fifths of them appearing once. The CDR3 runs 15 residues. Trimming pared 5 bases from V and 0 bases from J, leaving 13 bases between. CDR1 is MGHRA and CDR2 is YSYEKL in the germline V gene. Turning to this clonotype: Its antigen is as yet unknown.

The sample was PBMCs, taken before TCRalphabeta/CD19-depleted stem cell transplant. This rearrangement joins TRBV4-1 to TRBJ2-5; D gene ambiguous. This TCR derives from a girl aged 2 to 9 with aplastic anemia, due to receive a stem cell transplant. CDR3 in amino acids: CASSDRGTNQETQYF. CDR3 DNA: TGCGCCAGCAGCGACCGAGGCACCAACCAAGAGACCCAGTACTTC.